The source of this T cell receptor beta chain is a study of cytotoxic CD8 clonotypes in ibrutinib-treated CLL. Clones were sequenced by immunoSEQ multiplex PCR, and TCRdb holds only the in-frame ones, with some missing. The sample shows about 130,000 clones, 70% to 90% of them seen only once. The CDR3 is made up of 18 amino acids. CDR1 MNHEY and CDR2 SMNVEV come from the germline V gene (reference sequence). Worth noting for this clone: An end of the junction differs from the germline gene, which may be a read error.

This rearrangement joins TRBV27 to TRBJ2-1; 16 bases match TRBD2. Source: PBMCs, taken after 24 months of ibrutinib treatment. The clonotype comes from a human donor with chronic lymphocytic leukemia. The CDR3 protein is CATSRGTSGREGGNEQFF. In DNA form, the CDR3 reads TGTGCCACCAGTCGGGGGACTAGCGGGAGGGAAGGAGGAAATGAGCAGTTCTTC.